This T cell receptor (beta chain) is drawn from a study of T cell responses to AZD1222 COVID-19 vaccine (dated by TCRdb to about 2021). With regard to the full study: AZD1222 recipients with second doses at about 4 weeks or about 12 weeks were pooled, because spike-specific TCR depth and breadth did not differ between schedules. TCR sequencing covered roughly 230 trial participants: 200 to 220 given two doses of AZD1222 and around 25 given two doses of MenACWY control vaccine. Enrollment into the trials was organized by age into subgroups of 18-55, 56-69 and 70-plus years, and those subgroups contained about 150, 27 and 61 TCR-sequenced participants, respectively. What the work shows at the level of the full study, not this receptor alone: Most participants were white British and females outnumbered males, and the authors suggested that clonal diversity may have been underestimated. Conclusions about previously exposed vaccinees are limited, since just 6 or 7 AZD1222 recipients were seropositive for SARS-CoV-2 at baseline. Nearly half of unique spike-specific TCRs reportedly recognized epitopes outside regions mutated in the B.1.351 and B.1.1.7 variants. In the small 56-69-year group, the increase in depth fell short of significance, most likely because of low power. The vaccine-associated CD4 TCRs covered the entire spike protein, and the dominant responses fell in regions 160-218 and 743-854. After two AZD1222 doses, spike-specific TCR breadth and depth were significantly higher than at day 0 and than in MenACWY recipients. Because no day 14 peak-response samples were available, the repertoires could be characterized only after the peak T cell response.

As to this clone: Its antigen remains unidentified. Base qualities are missing; no much larger clone stands one base away.

V ends up 3 bases short and J 4 bases short, with an unmatched junction base count of 4. CDR1 is given as SQVTM and CDR2 as ANQGSEA, both from the germline V gene. The CDR3 holds 14 amino acids from the cysteine to the phenylalanine. Of all the DNA, just the CDR3 is kept, 42 bases in frame from base 1. The CDR3 regions of human TCRbeta chains were analyzed by immunosequencing. Per the original workflow: Repertoire TCRs were checked for matches against a reference library of SARS-CoV-2-specific TCRs that had been generated using the MIRA antigen-specificity platform. Breadth was defined as the fraction of unique TCRs that were SARS-CoV-2-associated. Depth was defined as the fraction of total T cells that were SARS-CoV-2-associated. Using the MIRA data, every spike-specific TCR was mapped to the spike region that the TCR reacted to and assigned to either a CD4 or a CD8 class. Log10-transformed breadth and depth values were compared by one-way ANOVA with Sidak's multiple comparisons tests. TCRdb stores this immuneACCESS table with in-frame sequences only. Part of the clones is absent; in the studies checked, under half of the shortfall reflects unresolved V genes, and no reason is known for the rest. V and J calls and clone size are copied from that table; D and trimming were computed from the DNA. The sample data list under 150,000 clones, and 88% of these were observed just once. The ten largest clones add up to 8% to 10% of the sample.

The intended sense of this specimen's time point label: baseline before first vaccination. Vaccinee samples were obtained from the UK trials COV001 and COV002, which included a single-blind randomized controlled phase 2/3 trial of AZD1222 (ChAdOx1 nCoV-19) in healthy adults. For TCRbeta chain sequencing, PBMC samples from trial participants were taken at day 0 and at day 28 after the second dose. Sequencing was performed on peripheral blood, taken on day 0 of AZD1222 vaccination. The chain joins TRBV29-1 to TRBJ2-7, with 12 central nucleotides matching TRBD2. The source of this sequence is an adult in good health. The bases read TGCAGCGTTGAGACTAGCGGGAGTCTTTACGAGCAGTACTTC. This sequence encodes CSVETSGSLYEQYF.